The sequence of this T cell receptor beta chain was determined in a study of control samples from healthy donors and cancer patients. Germline CDR1 SGDLS, CDR2 YYNGEE. This CDR3 spans 15 amino acids. The V gene end was trimmed by 4 bases and the J gene end by 6 bases; junction bases not matched to a gene: 8. Assay used: immunoSEQ multiplex PCR; TCRdb lists only in-frame clones, some missing. The sample records about 20,000 clones, about 86% being singletons. This clone appeared a single time. The TCR sequence derives from an older woman with colorectal cancer. The chain links TRBV9 to TRBJ2-1, with 9 bases lining up with TRBD2. The sample consisted of PBMCs. CDR3 protein: CASSPRAGGGNEQFF. In DNA form, the CDR3 reads TGTGCCAGCAGCCCCCGGGCGGGAGGGGGCAATGAGCAGTTCTTC.